This T cell receptor beta chain originates from a study of blood T cell repertoires in COVID-19. Study overall: Sites in the United States, Italy and Spain provided acute and convalescent COVID-19 samples. PBMCs, B-cell-depleted T cells, or T cells provided the cDNA or gDNA that made up the material.

Authors' analysis steps: Estimates of nucleated cell counts were drawn from the amplification of reference gene primers. The table came from immunoSEQ multiplex PCR; TCRdb's copy has only in-frame clones and leaves some out. Clonal size and the V and J genes are those of that table, whereas D and trimming came from the DNA. Of 250,000 or so clones detected, around 84% appear once; the ten largest clones hold 4.2%. Trimming took 0 bases from V and 8 from J; bases not matched to a gene: 3. CDR1 MNHNY and CDR2 SVGAGI come from the germline V gene (reference sequence). CDR3 length: 13 amino acids. The sequenced material came from peripheral blood. The V and J genes are TRBV6-6 and TRBJ1-2; TRBD1 matches 7 bases. This receptor was identified in a man aged 60-69 years with acute or convalescent COVID-19. CDR3 sequence reads: CASSYSGGGGYTF. The CDR3 bases are TGTGCCAGCAGTTACTCAGGGGGCGGAGGCTACACCTTC.